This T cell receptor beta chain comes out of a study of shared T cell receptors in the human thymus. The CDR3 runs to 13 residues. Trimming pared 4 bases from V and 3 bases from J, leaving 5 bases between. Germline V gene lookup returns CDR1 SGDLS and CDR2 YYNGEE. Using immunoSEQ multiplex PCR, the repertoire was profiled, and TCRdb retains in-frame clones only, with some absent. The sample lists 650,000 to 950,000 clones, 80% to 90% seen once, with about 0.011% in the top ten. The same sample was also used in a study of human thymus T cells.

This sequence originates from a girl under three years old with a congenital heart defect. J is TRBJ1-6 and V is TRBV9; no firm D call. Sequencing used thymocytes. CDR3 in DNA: TGTGCCAGCAGCCCCTTCTATAATTCACCCCTCCACTTT. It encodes CASSPFYNSPLHF.